The 26 T cell receptor beta chains given below trace back to one sample, sequenced in a study of early T cells in non-severe SARS-CoV-2 infection. TCRdb re-analysed the 5' RACE reads in MiXCR, keeping a single row per CDR3 protein. Here the sample spans about 35,000 distinct CDR3 sequences, 5% to 6.5% being singletons. The specimen was whole blood. The receptors derive from an adult who was a healthcare worker with PCR-confirmed SARS-CoV-2 infection or an uninfected control (not recorded which).

This clonotype is termed medium-sized. This chain joins TRBV6-6 and TRBJ2-7, with a weak D call TRBD1 (6 bases). CDR3 size: 12 residues. CDR1 is MNHNY and CDR2 is SVGAGI in the germline V gene (reference sequence). Trimming took off 2 bases at V and 11 bases at J, with 13 bases between the two ends. The CDR3 DNA sequence: TGTGCCAGCAGTTACGAGGACAGAAGCAAGTACTTC. Translated: CASSYEDRSKYF.

Many counts were recorded for this clonotype. V and J are TRBV25-1 and TRBJ1-3; possible D gene TRBD1, 5 bases. Deletions cut 1 base from V and 0 bases from J, with 7 bases between. The length of the CDR3 is 15 residues. Germline V lookup: CDR1 MGHDK, CDR2 SYGVNS. The DNA of the CDR3 is TGTGCCAGCAGTGAATTGGGGGGCTCTGGAAACACCATATATTTT. It specifies CASSELGGSGNTIYF. Full variable domain (rest looked up from reference TRBV25-1 and TRBJ1-3): EADIYQTPRYLVIGTGKKITLECSQTMGHDKMYWYQQDPGMELHLIHYSYGVNSTEKGDLSSESTVSRIRTEHFPLTLESARPSHTSQYLCASSELGGSGNTIYFGEGSWLTVV.

The chain links TRBV20-1 to TRBJ2-2; no clear D gene. V was cut by 8 bases and J by 0 bases, with 13 bases left in between. This CDR3 contains 14 residues. Germline V lookup: CDR1 DFQATT, CDR2 SNEGSKA (reference sequence). The CDR3 here is CSIPGRSNTGELFF. The CDR3 DNA is TGCAGTATCCCGGGCAGATCGAACACCGGGGAGCTGTTTTTT.

CDR3: CSARERETGFYGYTF. The CDR3 region has the DNA TGCAGTGCTAGAGAGAGGGAGACAGGATTCTATGGCTACACCTTC. This rearrangement joins TRBV20-1 to TRBJ1-2; D may be TRBD1 (6 bases). Germline loops: CDR1 DFQATT, CDR2 SNEGSKA (reference sequence). Trimming stripped 0 bases from V and 4 bases from J, with 15 bases between. The CDR3 is 15 residues long.

This clonotype was found many times. The chain carries TRBV11-3 and TRBJ1-1, with D maybe TRBD1 (6 bases). The V gene's germline CDR1 is SGHNT and CDR2 YENEEA. The CDR3 consists of 14 residues. V shed 1 base and J shed 1 base, with 7 bases lying between them. CDR3 in amino acids: CASSLGGQNTEAFF. CDR3 coding DNA: TGTGCCAGCAGCTTAGGGGGACAGAACACTGAAGCTTTCTTT.

This clonotype was counted only a few times. This rearrangement joins TRBV11-2 to TRBJ2-3, with D possibly TRBD1 on 5 matching bases. Between the trimmed V and J ends, which lost 5 bases and 2 bases, there was a span of 11 bases. Germline V gene sequence: CDR1 SGHAT, CDR2 FQNNGV. CDR3 length equals 14 residues. CDR3 nucleotides: TGTGCCAGCAGCAAGGGGCAGTCCACAGATACGCAGTATTTT. Translating it yields CASSKGQSTDTQYF.

This clonotype was detected only a few times. This sequence joins TRBV7-3 and TRBJ2-3, with D perhaps matching TRBD2 (5 bases). Trimming shortened V by 5 bases and J by 1 base, and 13 bases separated the two germline ends. The CDR3 runs 15 residues. Germline CDR1 and CDR2: SGHTA and FQGTGA. The CDR3 nucleotides read TGTGCCAGCAGCCCCGGGAACTGGGGCACAGATACGCAGTATTTT. Residues: CASSPGNWGTDTQYF.

Many counts were recorded for this clonotype. The chain carries TRBV6-5 and TRBJ2-1; perhaps TRBD2 as D (6 bases). The CDR3 runs to 17 residues. Trimming removed 2 bases from V and 6 bases from J, with 20 bases in between. The germline CDR1 and CDR2 sequences are MNHEY and SVGAGI. The CDR3 is CASSYTLGTGVGNEQFF. For the CDR3, the DNA is TGTGCCAGCAGTTACACCCTGGGGACGGGAGTAGGCAATGAGCAGTTCTTC.

This clonotype was recorded a few times. J is TRBJ2-3 and V is TRBV28; TRBD2 aligns across 13 bases. The CDR3 loop spans 18 amino acids. CDR1 is MDHEN, CDR2 SYDVKM, per germline. Germline trimming cut 5 bases from V and 4 bases from J; bases unmatched to any gene: 12. CDR3 nucleotide sequence: TGTGCCAGCAGTCCCCCCGGAAGGACTAGCGGGAGATCAGATACGCAGTATTTT. This gives the protein CASSPPGRTSGRSDTQYF.

There are a few counts of this clonotype. The V call is TRBV7-8, the J call TRBJ2-1, with 10 bases that match TRBD2. V shed 3 bases and J 7 bases; nucleotides not matched to a gene: 3. From germline, CDR1 is SGHVS and CDR2 FQNEAQ. The CDR3 length is 14 residues. The CDR3, as DNA: TGTGCCAGCAGCTTCGGACTAGCGGCTAATGAGCAGTTCTTC. It translates to CASSFGLAANEQFF.

This clonotype counts as medium-sized. This chain connects TRBV6-6 to TRBJ2-1; TRBD1 matches 8 bases. The germline gives CDR1 MNHNY, CDR2 SVGAGI (reference sequence). CDR3 length: 12 residues. V shed 2 bases and J 15 bases; nucleotides not matched to a gene: 6. The CDR3 bases are TGTGCCAGCAGTTACGAGGACAGGGCGGTGTTCTTC. As protein: CASSYEDRAVFF.

The rearrangement joins TRBV20-1 to TRBJ2-7, with D perhaps given as TRBD1 or TRBD2 (5 bases each). The CDR3 loop spans 13 amino acids. The ends were cut back, 6 bases at V and 3 bases at J, with 15 bases in the middle. Germline CDR1 is DFQATT and CDR2 is SNEGSKA (reference sequence). DNA of the CDR3: TGCAGTGCCCAAGGTCGGGGCGGCTACGAGCAGTACTTC. This encodes CSAQGRGGYEQYF.

This clonotype was seen repeatedly, ten times or more. The gene calls are TRBV20-1 and TRBJ2-3, with 8 nucleotides matching TRBD2. V gave up 5 bases and J gave up 6 bases; unmatched junction bases: 13. The CDR3 is 15 amino acids. Germline CDR1 reads DFQATT; CDR2 reads SNEGSKA (reference sequence). The CDR3 here is CSAFLAGRGVDTQYF. CDR3 DNA: TGCAGTGCTTTCCTAGCGGGTCGGGGGGTGGATACGCAGTATTTT.

This clonotype was counted ten times or more. This rearrangement joins TRBV6-6 to TRBJ1-2; the match to TRBD1 covers 10 bases. J lost 6 bases, V lost 8 bases, and 6 bases had no gene match. The germline CDR1 and CDR2 sequences are MNHNY and SVGAGI (reference sequence). This CDR3 is 13 amino acids long. DNA of the CDR3: TGTGCCAGCCTTTATGGGACAGGGGATGGCTACACCTTC. This codes for CASLYGTGDGYTF.

In its sample, this clonotype ranks as medium-sized (0.01 to 0.1%). The chain couples TRBV12-3 or TRBV12-4 to TRBJ2-7; tentatively, D is TRBD1 (6 bases). The CDR3 is 12 residues long. Trimming took off 4 bases at V and 3 bases at J, with 7 bases between the two ends. In DNA form, the CDR3 reads TGTGCCAGCAGTTCACAGGGCTACGAGCAGTACTTC. It yields the protein CASSSQGYEQYF.

This clonotype was seen at least ten times. CDR3 sequence: CASSHGQSRRTYEQYF. The CDR3 DNA reads TGTGCCAGCAGCCACGGACAGAGCCGCCGTACCTACGAGCAGTACTTC. The chain employs TRBV12-3 or TRBV12-4 and TRBJ2-7, with D maybe TRBD1 (6 bases). The V gene lost 6 bases and the J gene lost 2 bases, with 20 bases spanning the gap. This CDR3 region has 16 residues.

This clonotype was found a few times. The chain combines TRBV3-1 with TRBJ1-2; the match to TRBD1 covers 7 bases. The germline CDR1 and CDR2 sequences are LGHDT and YNNKEL (reference sequence). The junction had 8 bases not matched to a gene; V was cut back by 2 bases and J by 8 bases. CDR3 length: 14 residues. CDR3: CASSQTRDSSGYTF. CDR3 coding DNA: TGTGCCAGCAGCCAAACGCGGGACAGTTCCGGCTACACCTTC.

V is TRBV24-1 and J is TRBJ2-2, with D possibly being TRBD1 or TRBD2 (5 bases each). Trimming took 2 bases from V and 6 from J, leaving 21 bases between them. The CDR3 is 18 residues long. Germline V CDR1 and CDR2: KGHDR, SFDVKD. This CDR3 reads CATSDSYVEGRSPGELFF. In nucleotides, the CDR3 is TGTGCCACCAGTGATTCCTATGTCGAGGGGCGCTCCCCCGGGGAGCTGTTTTTT.

This clonotype qualifies as medium-sized. The chain uses TRBV6-2 or TRBV6-3 and TRBJ2-2, with D maybe TRBD1 (5 bases). The germline V gene has CDR1 MNHEY and CDR2 SVGEGT. The CDR3 has 13 residues. V was trimmed by 4 bases and J by 3 bases, leaving 6 bases between them. The CDR3 is CASSSRDTGELFF. CDR3 DNA: TGTGCCAGCAGTTCCAGGGACACCGGGGAGCTGTTTTTT.

Relative to its sample, this clonotype is medium-sized (0.01 to 0.1%). This sequence joins TRBV11-2 and TRBJ2-3, with a possible D match to TRBD2 (6 bases). The V end was cut by 7 bases, the J end by 4 bases, with 12 bases between. CDR1 SGHAT and CDR2 FQNNGV come from the germline V gene. The CDR3 is made up of 13 amino acids. The CDR3 region has the DNA TGTGCCAGCACGTCGGGGGAGTCAGATACGCAGTATTTT. Its translation is CASTSGESDTQYF.

This clonotype was counted many times. CDR3 nucleotides: TGTGCCAGCAGTTACTCGGGACAGGGCGCCTACGAGCAGTACTTC. Protein: CASSYSGQGAYEQYF. The chain carries TRBV6-5 and TRBJ2-7; 9 nucleotides line up with TRBD1. CDR1 and CDR2 from the germline V gene are MNHEY and SVGAGI. There are 15 residues in the CDR3. V lost 0 bases to trimming and J lost 2 bases; unmatched junction nucleotides: 2.

This clonotype appeared many times. The CDR3 protein is CASSLEGRDRAGANVLTF. DNA of the CDR3: TGTGCCAGTAGTCTTGAGGGCAGGGACAGGGCTGGGGCCAACGTCCTGACTTTC. This rearrangement joins TRBV19 to TRBJ2-6; TRBD1 matches 9 bases. The length of the CDR3 is 18 residues. CDR1 is LNHDA, CDR2 SQIVND, per germline (reference sequence). V gave up 5 bases and J gave up 2 bases; unmatched junction bases: 10.

This clonotype was seen ten or more times. The rearrangement links TRBV18 to TRBJ1-1; TRBD1 might be the D (6 bases). The CDR3 consists of 15 residues. Deletions cut 4 bases from V and 0 bases from J, with 12 bases between. Germline assignment: CDR1 KGHSH and CDR2 LQKENI. The CDR3 sequence is CASSLQAGVNTEAFF. The DNA of the CDR3 is TGTGCCAGCTCACTCCAGGCAGGGGTGAACACTGAAGCTTTCTTT.

In this sample, this clonotype turned up many times. The chain recombines TRBV6-1 with TRBJ2-7; D not certain. Germline lookup yields CDR1 MNHNS and CDR2 SASEGT. The CDR3 runs 14 residues. Between the trimmed V and J ends, which lost 5 bases and 3 bases, there was a span of 14 bases. CDR3 sequence: CASSPGPGIYEQYF. The DNA of the CDR3 is TGTGCCAGCAGTCCTGGGCCAGGTATCTACGAGCAGTACTTC.

This clonotype was seen at least ten times. V usage is TRBV12-3 or TRBV12-4 and J usage is TRBJ2-7; D may be TRBD2 (5 bases). V was cut by 6 bases and J by 3 bases, with 15 bases left in between. This CDR3 spans 14 amino acids. The CDR3 DNA reads TGTGCCAGCAGCAACGGGGTTGTGGGCTACGAGCAGTACTTC. It codes for CASSNGVVGYEQYF.

CDR3 DNA: TGTGCCAGTAGACTAGCGGGAGCCGGGGAGCTGTTTTTT. Protein: CASRLAGAGELFF. The chain couples TRBV19 to TRBJ2-2; TRBD2 aligns across 11 bases. V shed 6 bases, J shed 6 bases, and the junction held 0 bases outside the gene matches. CDR3 length: 13 amino acids. Per germline, CDR1 LNHDA and CDR2 SQIVND (reference sequence). Together with reference TRBV19 and TRBJ2-2, the CDR3 gives the full variable domain: DGGITQSPKYLFRKEGQNVTLSCEQNLNHDAMYWYRQDPGQGLRLIYYSQIVNDFQKGDIAEGYSVSREKKESFPLTVTSAQKNPTAFYLCASRLAGAGELFFGEGSRLTVL.